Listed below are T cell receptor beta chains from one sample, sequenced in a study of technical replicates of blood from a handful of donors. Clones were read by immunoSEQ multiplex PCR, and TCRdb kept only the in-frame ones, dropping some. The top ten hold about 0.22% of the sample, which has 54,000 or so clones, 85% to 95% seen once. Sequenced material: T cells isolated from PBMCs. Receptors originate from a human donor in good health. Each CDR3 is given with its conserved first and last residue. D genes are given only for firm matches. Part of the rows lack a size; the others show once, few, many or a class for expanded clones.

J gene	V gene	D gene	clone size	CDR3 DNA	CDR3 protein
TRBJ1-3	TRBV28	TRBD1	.	TGTGCCAGCAGTTCAGGGACAGGCGGAAACACCATATATTTT	CASSSGTGGNTIYF
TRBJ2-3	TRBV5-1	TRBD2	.	TGCGCCAGCAGCTCATCATTAGCGGGGGCCTTGGATACGCAGTATTTT	CASSSSLAGALDTQYF
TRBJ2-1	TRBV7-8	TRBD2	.	TGTGCCAGCAGCGGGAAGGGACTAGCGCAGCACAGTGAGCAGTTCTTC	CASSGKGLAQHSEQFF
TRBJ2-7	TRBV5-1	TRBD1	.	TGCGCCAGCAGGAAGACAGGGGGCGACTACGAGCAGTACTTC	CASRKTGGDYEQYF
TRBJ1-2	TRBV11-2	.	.	TGTGCCAGCAGCAAGGGGCAGTCCCCGCGAGGCTACACCTTC	CASSKGQSPRGYTF
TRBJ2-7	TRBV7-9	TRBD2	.	TGTGCCAGCACCTTTATGGGGGGGGACTACGAGCAGTACTTC	CASTFMGGDYEQYF
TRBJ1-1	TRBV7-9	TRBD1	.	TGTGCCAGCAGCCCTCCGCGGGACAGCTTTCGGACTGAAGCTTTCTTT	CASSPPRDSFRTEAFF
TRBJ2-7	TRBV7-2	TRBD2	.	TGTGCCAGCAGCTCACCGGGGGGACTAGCCCGACGCGAGCAGTACTTC	CASSSPGGLARREQYF
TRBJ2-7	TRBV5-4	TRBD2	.	TGTGCCAGCAGCTCTCCGGGACTAGCATTAGAGCAGTACTTC	CASSSPGLALEQYF
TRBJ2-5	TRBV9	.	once	TGTGCCAGCAGCGTAGAGTCCCACTATGGAAAGACCCAGTACTTC	CASSVESHYGKTQYF
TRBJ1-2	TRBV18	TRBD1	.	TGTGCCAGCTCACCAGGACAGGGGTTGGACTATGGCTACACCTTC	CASSPGQGLDYGYTF
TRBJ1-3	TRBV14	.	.	TGTGCCAGCAGCCAGGGCAGGGGCTCTGGAAACACCATATATTTT	CASSQGRGSGNTIYF
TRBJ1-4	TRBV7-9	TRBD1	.	TGTGCCAGCAGCTGGACAGGGGCCAATGAAAAACTGTTTTTT	CASSWTGANEKLFF
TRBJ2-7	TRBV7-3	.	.	TGTGCCAGCAGCTTAGGCGTCGGGTCAGCGGGCCACGAGCAGTACTTC	CASSLGVGSAGHEQYF
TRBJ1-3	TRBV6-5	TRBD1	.	TGTGCCAGCAGGCCCGGGACAGGGGGAAACACCATATATTTT	CASRPGTGGNTIYF
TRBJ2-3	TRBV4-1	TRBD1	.	TGCGCCAGCAGCAAAGTATCCGGGACAGAAATCCGGTACACAGATACGCAGTATTTT	CASSKVSGTEIRYTDTQYF
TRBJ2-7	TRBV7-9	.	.	TGTGCCAGCAGCTTTCTAGCCAGGGGCTACGAGCAGTACTTC	CASSFLARGYEQYF
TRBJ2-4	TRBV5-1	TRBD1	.	TGCGCCAGCAGCTCGGACAGGGTGGCCAAAAACATTCAGTACTTC	CASSSDRVAKNIQYF
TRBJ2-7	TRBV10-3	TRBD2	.	TGTGCCGCCTCAGTGACTAGCGGGGGGGCCTCCACCGAGCAGTACTTC	CAASVTSGGASTEQYF
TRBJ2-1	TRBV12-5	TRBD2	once	TGTGCTAGTGGTCCCTGGACTAGCGGGAGGGCCTTCATCCCCTACAATGAGCAGTTCTTC	CASGPWTSGRAFIPYNEQFF
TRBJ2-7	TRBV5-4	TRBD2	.	TGTGCCAGCAGCCCTGGACTAGCGGGGGGCCCACGCTACGAGCAGTACTTC	CASSPGLAGGPRYEQYF
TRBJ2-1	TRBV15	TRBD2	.	TGTGCCACCAGCAGAGAATGGTACGGGACTAAGTCCCATGAGCAGTTCTTC	CATSREWYGTKSHEQFF